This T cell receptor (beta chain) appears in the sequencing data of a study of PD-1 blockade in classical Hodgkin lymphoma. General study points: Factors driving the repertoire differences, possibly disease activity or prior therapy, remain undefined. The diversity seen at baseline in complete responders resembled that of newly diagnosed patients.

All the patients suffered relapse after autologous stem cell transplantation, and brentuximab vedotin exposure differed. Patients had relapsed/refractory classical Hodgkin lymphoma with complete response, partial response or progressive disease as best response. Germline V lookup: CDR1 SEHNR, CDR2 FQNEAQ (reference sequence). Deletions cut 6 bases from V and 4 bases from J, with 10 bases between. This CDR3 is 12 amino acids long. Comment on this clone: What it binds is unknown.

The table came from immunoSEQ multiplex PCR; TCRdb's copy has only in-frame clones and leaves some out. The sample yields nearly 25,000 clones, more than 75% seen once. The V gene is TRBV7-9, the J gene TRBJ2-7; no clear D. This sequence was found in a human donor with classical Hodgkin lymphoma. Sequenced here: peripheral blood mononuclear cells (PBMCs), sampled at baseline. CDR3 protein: CASSLVGYEQYF. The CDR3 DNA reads TGTGCCAGCAGTCTCGTAGGGTACGAGCAGTACTTC.